Sequencing of this T cell receptor beta chain was carried out in a study of T cells in Graves' hyperthyroidism and ophthalmopathy. Study information: Peripheral blood collection took place at initial diagnosis, before any treatment.

The germline CDR1 and CDR2 sequences are LNHNV and YYDKDF (reference sequence). V was trimmed by 1 base and J by 0 bases, leaving 13 bases between them. The length of the CDR3 is 17 residues. The study, taken as a whole, reports: Model output signaled ophthalmopathy a median approximately 6 months ahead of onset.

RNA transcripts provided the source from which TCR beta CDR3 regions were amplified. A first-round RT-PCR of the TCR CDR3 used the HTBI primer set. MiXCR, applied by TCRdb to the multiplex PCR reads, yields one record per CDR3 protein. The table lists around 600,000 distinct CDR3 sequences, approximately 15% of them singletons, with 2.5% to 4% in the top ten. This clonotype has ten or more counts. What it binds is unknown. Subjects with ophthalmopathy showed a Clinical Activity Score no lower than 3, a NOSPECS grade no lower than 4, and a duration shorter than 3 months. The chain carries TRBV15 and TRBJ2-1; tentatively, D is TRBD2 (6 bases). The sequencing input was blood. The sequence was collected from a woman aged 40 to 50 with Graves' ophthalmopathy. In nucleotides, the CDR3 is TGTGCCACCAGCAGAGCTGCTAGCGCCGCCTCCTACAATGAGCAGTTCTTC. Its translation is CATSRAASAASYNEQFF.